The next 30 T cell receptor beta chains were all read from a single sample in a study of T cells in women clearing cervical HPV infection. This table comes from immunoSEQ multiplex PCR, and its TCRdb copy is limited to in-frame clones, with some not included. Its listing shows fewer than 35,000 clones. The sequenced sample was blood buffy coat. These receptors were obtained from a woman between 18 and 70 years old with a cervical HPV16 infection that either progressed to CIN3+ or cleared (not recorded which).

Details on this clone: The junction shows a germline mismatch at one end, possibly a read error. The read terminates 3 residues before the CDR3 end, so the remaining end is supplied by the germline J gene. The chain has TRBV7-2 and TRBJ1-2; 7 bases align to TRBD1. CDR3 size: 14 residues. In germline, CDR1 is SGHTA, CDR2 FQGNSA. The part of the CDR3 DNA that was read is TGTGCCGGCAGCCCTCAAGGGGGCGGGTATGGC. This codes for CAGSPQGGGYG. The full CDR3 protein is CAGSPQGGGYGYTF.

The covered CDR3 bases are TGTGCCAGCAGCCAAGATATATCGGGACAGGGTAATTCACCC. Translated: CASSQDISGQGNSP. The full CDR3 reads CASSQDISGQGNSPLHF. The genes are TRBV3-1 (or the pseudogene TRBV3-2) and TRBJ1-6, with 9 nucleotides matching TRBD1. The CDR3 end lies 3 residues beyond the end of the read and is filled in from the germline J gene. Trimming took 0 bases from V and 6 from J; bases not matched to a gene: 6. CDR3 length equals 17 residues. Germline-derived CDR1 and CDR2 are LGHDT and YNNKEL (reference sequence).

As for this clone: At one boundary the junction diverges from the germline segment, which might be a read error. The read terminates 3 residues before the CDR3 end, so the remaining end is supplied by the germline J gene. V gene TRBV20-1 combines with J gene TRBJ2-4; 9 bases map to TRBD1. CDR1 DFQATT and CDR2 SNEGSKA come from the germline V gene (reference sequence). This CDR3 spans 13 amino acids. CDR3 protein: CSARGQGRNIQYF. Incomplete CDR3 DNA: TGCAGTGCCAGAGGACAGGGGAGGAACATT.

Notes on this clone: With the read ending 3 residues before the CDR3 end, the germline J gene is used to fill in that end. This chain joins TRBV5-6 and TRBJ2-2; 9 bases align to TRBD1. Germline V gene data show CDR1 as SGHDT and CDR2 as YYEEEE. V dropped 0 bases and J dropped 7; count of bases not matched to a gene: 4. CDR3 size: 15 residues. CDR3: CASSLGTGVVGELFF. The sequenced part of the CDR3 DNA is TGTGCCAGCAGCTTGGGGACAGGGGTCGTCGGGGAG.

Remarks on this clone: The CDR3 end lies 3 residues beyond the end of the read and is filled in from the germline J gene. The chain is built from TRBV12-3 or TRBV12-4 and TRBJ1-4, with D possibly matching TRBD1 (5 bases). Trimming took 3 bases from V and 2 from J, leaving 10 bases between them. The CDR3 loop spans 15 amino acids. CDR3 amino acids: CASSFGRGTNEKLFF. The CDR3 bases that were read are TGTGCCAGCAGTTTTGGTCGGGGGACTAATGAAAAA.

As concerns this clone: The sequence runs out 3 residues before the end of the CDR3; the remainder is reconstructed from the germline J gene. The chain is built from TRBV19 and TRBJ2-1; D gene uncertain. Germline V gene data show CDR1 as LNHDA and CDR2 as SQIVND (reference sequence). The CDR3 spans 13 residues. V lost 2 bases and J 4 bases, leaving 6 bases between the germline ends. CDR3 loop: CASSINGYNEQFF. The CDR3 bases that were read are TGTGCCAGTAGTATAAACGGTTACAATGAG.

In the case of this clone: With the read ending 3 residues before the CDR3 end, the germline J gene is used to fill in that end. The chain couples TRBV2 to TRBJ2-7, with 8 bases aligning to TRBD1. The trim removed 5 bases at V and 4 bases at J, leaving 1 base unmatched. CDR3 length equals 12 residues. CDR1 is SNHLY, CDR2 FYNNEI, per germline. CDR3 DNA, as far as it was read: TGTGCCAGCAGTCGACAGGGGTACGAG. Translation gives CASSRQGYE. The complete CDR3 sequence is CASSRQGYEQYF.

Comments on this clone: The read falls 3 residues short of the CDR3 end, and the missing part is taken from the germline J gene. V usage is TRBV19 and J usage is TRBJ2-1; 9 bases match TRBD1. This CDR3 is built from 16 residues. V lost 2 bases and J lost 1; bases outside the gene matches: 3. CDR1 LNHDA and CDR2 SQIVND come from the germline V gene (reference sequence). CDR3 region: CASSIWGTGSYNEQFF. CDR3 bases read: TGTGCCAGTAGTATATGGGGGACAGGGTCCTACAATGAG.

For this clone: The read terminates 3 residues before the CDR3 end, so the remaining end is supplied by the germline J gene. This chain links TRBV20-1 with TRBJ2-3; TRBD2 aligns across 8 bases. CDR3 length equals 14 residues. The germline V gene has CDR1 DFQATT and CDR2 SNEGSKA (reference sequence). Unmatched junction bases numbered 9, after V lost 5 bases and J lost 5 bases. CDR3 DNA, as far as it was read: TGCAGTGCTCTCCCGGGGGGGCCGGGAGATACG. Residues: CSALPGGPGDT. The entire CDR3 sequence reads CSALPGGPGDTQYF.

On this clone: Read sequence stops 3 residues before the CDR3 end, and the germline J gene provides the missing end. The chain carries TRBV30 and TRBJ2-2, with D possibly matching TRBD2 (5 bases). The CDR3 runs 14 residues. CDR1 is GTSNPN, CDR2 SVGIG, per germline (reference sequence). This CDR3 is CAWSSGDSRSPLFF. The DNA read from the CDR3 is TGTGCCTGGAGTAGCGGTGACTCTAGGTCACCG.

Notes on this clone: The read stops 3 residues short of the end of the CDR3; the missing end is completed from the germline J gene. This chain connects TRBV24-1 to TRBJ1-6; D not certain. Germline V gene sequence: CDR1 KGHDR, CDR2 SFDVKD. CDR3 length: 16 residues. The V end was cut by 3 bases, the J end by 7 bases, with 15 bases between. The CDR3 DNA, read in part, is TGTGCCACCAGTGATCCCCTAGGTCGCGGAAATTCACCC. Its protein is CATSDPLGRGNSP. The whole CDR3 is CATSDPLGRGNSPLHF.

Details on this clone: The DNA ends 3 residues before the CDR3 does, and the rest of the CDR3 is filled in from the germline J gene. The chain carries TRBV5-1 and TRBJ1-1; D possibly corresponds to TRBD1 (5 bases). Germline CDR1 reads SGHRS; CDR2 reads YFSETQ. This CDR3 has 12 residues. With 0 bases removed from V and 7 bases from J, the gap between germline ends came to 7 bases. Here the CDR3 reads CASSLVGDEAFF. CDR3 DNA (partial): TGCGCCAGCAGCTTGGTAGGGGATGAA.

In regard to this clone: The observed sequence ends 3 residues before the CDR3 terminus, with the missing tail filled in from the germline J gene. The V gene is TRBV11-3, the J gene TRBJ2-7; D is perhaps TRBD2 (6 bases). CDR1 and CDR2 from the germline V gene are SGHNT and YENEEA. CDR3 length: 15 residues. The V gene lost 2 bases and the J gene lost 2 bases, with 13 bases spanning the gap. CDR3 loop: CASSLRGPGAYEQYF. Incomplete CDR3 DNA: TGTGCCAGCAGCTTAAGGGGCCCGGGAGCCTACGAG.

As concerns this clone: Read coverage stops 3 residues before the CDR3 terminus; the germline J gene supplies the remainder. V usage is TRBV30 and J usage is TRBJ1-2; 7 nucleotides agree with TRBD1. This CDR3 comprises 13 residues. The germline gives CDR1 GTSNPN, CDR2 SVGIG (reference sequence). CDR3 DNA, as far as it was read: TGTGCCTGGAGTGGTCCAGGGGGAGATACC. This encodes CAWSGPGGDT. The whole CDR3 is CAWSGPGGDTYTF.

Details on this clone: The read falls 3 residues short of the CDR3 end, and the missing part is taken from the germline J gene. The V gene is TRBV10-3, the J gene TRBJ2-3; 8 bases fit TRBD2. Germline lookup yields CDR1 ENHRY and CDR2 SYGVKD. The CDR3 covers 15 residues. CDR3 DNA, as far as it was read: TGTGCCATCAGTGAGTCAGGCGGGAGGCAAGAGACG. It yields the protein CAISESGGRQET. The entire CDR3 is CAISESGGRQETQYF.

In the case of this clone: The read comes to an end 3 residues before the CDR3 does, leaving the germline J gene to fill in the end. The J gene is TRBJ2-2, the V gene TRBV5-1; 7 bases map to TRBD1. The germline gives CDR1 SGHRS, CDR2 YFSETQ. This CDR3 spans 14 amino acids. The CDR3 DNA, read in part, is TGCGCCAGCAGCTATCAGGGGGAGAATGAAAAG. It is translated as CASSYQGENEK. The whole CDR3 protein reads CASSYQGENEKLFF. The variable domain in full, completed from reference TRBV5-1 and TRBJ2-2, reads KAGVTQTPRYLIKTRGQQVTLSCSPISGHRSVSWYQQTPGQGLQFLFEYFSETQRNKGNFPGRFSGRQFSNSRSEMNVSTLELGDSALYLCASSYQGENEKLFFGEGSRLTVL.

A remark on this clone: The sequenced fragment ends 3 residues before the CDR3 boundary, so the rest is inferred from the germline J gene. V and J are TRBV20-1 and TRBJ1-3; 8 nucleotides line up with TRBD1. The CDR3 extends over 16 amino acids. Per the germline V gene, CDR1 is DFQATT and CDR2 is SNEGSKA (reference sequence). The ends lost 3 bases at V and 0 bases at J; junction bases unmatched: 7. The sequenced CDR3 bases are TGCAGTGCTAGGGACAGGGAGTGGCCCTCTGGAAACACC. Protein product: CSARDREWPSGNT. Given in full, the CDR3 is CSARDREWPSGNTIYF.

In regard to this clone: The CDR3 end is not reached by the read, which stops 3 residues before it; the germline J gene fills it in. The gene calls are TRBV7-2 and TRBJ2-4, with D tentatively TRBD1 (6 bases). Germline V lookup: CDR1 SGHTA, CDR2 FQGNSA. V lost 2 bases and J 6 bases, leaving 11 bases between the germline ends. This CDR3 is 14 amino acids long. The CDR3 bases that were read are TGTGCCAGCAGCTTACTTGGACAGATAAACATT. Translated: CASSLLGQINI. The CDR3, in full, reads CASSLLGQINIQYF.

The sequenced CDR3 bases are TGTGCCAGCAGTGAAACACAGGGGGAGCTAAATGAAAAA. It translates to CASSETQGELNEK. The entire CDR3 protein reads CASSETQGELNEKLFF. The V call is TRBV6-1, the J call TRBJ1-4; 8 bases line up with TRBD1. The sequence runs out 3 residues before the end of the CDR3; the remainder is reconstructed from the germline J gene. The germline V gene has CDR1 MNHNS and CDR2 SASEGT. Trimming removed 2 bases from V and 5 bases from J; junction bases left unmatched: 7. There are 16 residues in the CDR3.

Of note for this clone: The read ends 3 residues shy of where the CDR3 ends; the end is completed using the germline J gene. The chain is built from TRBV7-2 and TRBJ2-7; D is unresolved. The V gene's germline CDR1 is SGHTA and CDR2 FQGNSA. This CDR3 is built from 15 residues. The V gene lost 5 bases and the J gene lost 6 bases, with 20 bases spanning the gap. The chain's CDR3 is CASSPEVTVRREQYF. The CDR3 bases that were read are TGTGCCAGCAGCCCAGAGGTAACAGTTCGACGCGAG.

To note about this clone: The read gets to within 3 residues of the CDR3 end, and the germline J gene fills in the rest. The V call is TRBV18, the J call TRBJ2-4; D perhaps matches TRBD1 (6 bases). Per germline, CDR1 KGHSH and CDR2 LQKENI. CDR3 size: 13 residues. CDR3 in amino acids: CASSPGTPYGQYF. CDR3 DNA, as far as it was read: TGTGCCAGCTCACCGGGGACACCCTATGGT.

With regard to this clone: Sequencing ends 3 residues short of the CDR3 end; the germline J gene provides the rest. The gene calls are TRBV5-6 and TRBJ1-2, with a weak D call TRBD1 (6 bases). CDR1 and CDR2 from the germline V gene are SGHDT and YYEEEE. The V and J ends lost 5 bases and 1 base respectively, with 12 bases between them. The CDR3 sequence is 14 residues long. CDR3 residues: CASRKGQSNYGYTF. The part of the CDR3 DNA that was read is TGTGCCAGCAGAAAGGGACAAAGTAACTATGGC. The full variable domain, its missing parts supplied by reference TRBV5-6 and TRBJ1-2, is DAGVTQSPTHLIKTRGQQVTLRCSPKSGHDTVSWYQQALGQGPQFIFQYYEEEERQRGNFPDRFSGHQFPNYSSELNVNALLLGDSALYLCASRKGQSNYGYTFGSGTRLTVV.

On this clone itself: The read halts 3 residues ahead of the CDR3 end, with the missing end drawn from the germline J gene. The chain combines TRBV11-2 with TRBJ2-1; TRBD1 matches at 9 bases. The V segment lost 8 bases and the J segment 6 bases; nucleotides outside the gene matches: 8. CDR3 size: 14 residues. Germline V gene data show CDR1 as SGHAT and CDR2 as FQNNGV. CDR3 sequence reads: CASEVQGAGNEQFF. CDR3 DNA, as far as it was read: TGTGCCAGCGAAGTACAGGGGGCGGGCAATGAG. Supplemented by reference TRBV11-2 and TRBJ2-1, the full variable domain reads EAGVAQSPRYKIIEKRQSVAFWCNPISGHATLYWYQQILGQGPKLLIQFQNNGVVDDSQLPKDRFSAERLKGVDSTLKIQPAKLEDSAVYLCASEVQGAGNEQFFGPGTRLTVL.

The CDR3 spells CATTGGAGDTQYF. Incomplete CDR3 DNA: TGTGCCACCACAGGGGGGGCGGGGGATACG. The V call is TRBV7-2, the J call TRBJ2-3; D perhaps matches TRBD1 (8 bases). The read halts 3 residues ahead of the CDR3 end, with the missing end drawn from the germline J gene. The V gene lost 10 bases and the J gene lost 6 bases, with 17 bases spanning the gap. The CDR3 loop spans 13 amino acids. Germline values: CDR1 SGHTA, CDR2 FQGNSA.

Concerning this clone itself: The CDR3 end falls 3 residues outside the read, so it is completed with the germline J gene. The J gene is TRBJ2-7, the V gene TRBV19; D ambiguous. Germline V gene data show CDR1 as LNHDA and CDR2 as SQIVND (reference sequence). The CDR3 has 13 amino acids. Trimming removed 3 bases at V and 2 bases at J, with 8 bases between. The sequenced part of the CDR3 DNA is TGTGCCAGTAGTATGGGTCAGGCCTACGAG. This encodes CASSMGQAYE. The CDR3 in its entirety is CASSMGQAYEQYF. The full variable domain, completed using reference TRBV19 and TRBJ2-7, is DGGITQSPKYLFRKEGQNVTLSCEQNLNHDAMYWYRQDPGQGLRLIYYSQIVNDFQKGDIAEGYSVSREKKESFPLTVTSAQKNPTAFYLCASSMGQAYEQYFGPGTRLTVT.

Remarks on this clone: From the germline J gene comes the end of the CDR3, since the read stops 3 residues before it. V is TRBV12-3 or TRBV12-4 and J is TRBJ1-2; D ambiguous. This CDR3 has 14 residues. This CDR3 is CASTFAGSTGGYTF. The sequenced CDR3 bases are TGTGCCAGCACTTTCGCGGGGTCTACGGGGGGC.

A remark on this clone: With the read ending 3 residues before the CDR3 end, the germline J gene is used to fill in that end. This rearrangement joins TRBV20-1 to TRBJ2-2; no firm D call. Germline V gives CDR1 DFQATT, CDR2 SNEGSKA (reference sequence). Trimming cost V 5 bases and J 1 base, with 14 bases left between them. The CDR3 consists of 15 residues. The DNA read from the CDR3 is TGCAGTGCTCAACCCCTTACAATGAACACCGGGGAG. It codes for CSAQPLTMNTGE. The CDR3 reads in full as CSAQPLTMNTGELFF.

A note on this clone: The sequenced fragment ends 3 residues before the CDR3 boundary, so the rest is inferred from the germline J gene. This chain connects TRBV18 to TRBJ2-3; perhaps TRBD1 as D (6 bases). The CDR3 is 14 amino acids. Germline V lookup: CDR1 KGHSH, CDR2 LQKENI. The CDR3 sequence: CASSPDTGFTTQYF. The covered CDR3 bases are TGTGCCAGCTCACCTGATACAGGGTTTACCACG.

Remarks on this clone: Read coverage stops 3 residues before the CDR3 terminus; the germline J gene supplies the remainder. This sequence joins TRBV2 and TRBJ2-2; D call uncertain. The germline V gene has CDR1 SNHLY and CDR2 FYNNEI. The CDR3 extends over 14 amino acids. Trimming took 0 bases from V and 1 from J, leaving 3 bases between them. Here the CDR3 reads CASSEARNTGELFF. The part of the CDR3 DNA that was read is TGTGCCAGCAGTGAAGCGCGGAACACCGGGGAG. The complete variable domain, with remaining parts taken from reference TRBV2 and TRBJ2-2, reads EPEVTQTPSHQVTQMGQEVILRCVPISNHLYFYWYRQILGQKVEFLVSFYNNEISEKSEIFDDQFSVERPDGSNFTLKIRSTKLEDSAMYFCASSEARNTGELFFGEGSRLTVL.

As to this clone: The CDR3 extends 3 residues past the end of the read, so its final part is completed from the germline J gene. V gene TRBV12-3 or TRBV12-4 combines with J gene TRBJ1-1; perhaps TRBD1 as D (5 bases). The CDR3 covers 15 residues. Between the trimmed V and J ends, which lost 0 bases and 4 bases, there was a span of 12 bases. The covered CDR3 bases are TGTGCCAGCAGTTTAGCGATTATTAGGGGCACTGAA. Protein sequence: CASSLAIIRGTE. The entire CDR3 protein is CASSLAIIRGTEAFF.